The 24 T cell receptor beta chains given below trace back to one sample, sequenced in a study of naive and memory T cell subsets. Both TRBC1 and TRBC2 were covered by a beta constant-region primer of two equimolar oligonucleotides. Via MiXCR, TCRdb re-called the UMI-ligation and nested PCR reads, giving one row per CDR3 protein. The table has 25,000 to 30,000 distinct CDR3 sequences, approximately 11% seen once. The sequenced material came from effector memory CD4+ T cells from blood. Subset: effector memory, CD45RA- CD27-. The receptors derive from a human donor in good health.

This clonotype was picked up many times. V is TRBV7-2 and J is TRBJ2-7, with 14 bases matching TRBD2. Germline-derived CDR1 and CDR2 are SGHTA and FQGNSA. V trimming: 5 bases; J trimming: 2 bases; junction bases outside the gene matches: 5. The CDR3 spans 16 residues. CDR3 coding DNA: TGTGCCAGCAGCCCGGGACTAGCGGGGGTCGCCTACGAGCAGTACTTC. This encodes CASSPGLAGVAYEQYF.

Ten or more counts support this clonotype. The chain employs TRBV20-1 and TRBJ2-5; 9 positions match TRBD2. The germline gives CDR1 DFQATT, CDR2 SNEGSKA (reference sequence). V lost 3 bases, J lost 7 bases, and 12 bases stayed unmatched. This CDR3 has 15 amino acids. The CDR3 DNA follows: TGCAGTGCTAGGTTTAGTAGCGGGAGTCAGGGGACCCAGTACTTC. Amino acids: CSARFSSGSQGTQYF.

This chain connects TRBV3-1 to TRBJ1-3; D ambiguous. Germline CDR1 is LGHDT and CDR2 is YNNKEL (reference sequence). Trimming cost V 6 bases and J 0 bases, with 9 bases left between them. The CDR3 totals 14 residues. This CDR3 reads CASRYENSGNTIYF. The CDR3 coding sequence is TGTGCCAGCAGGTACGAGAACTCTGGAAACACCATATATTTT.

This clonotype came up a few times. J is TRBJ1-3 and V is TRBV7-9, with D possibly being TRBD1 (6 bases). CDR1 and CDR2 (germline): SEHNR, FQNEAQ (reference sequence). The V end was cut by 2 bases, the J end by 4 bases, with 12 bases between. The CDR3 is 15 amino acids. CDR3 bases: TGTGCCAGCAGCTTAACGGGGGCTGGCGGAAACACCATATATTTT. Protein: CASSLTGAGGNTIYF.

CDR3 nucleotide sequence: TGCAGTGCTAGGGGAAGGACAGGCGGCCCTACTAATGAAAAACTGTTTTTT. Residues: CSARGRTGGPTNEKLFF. The V and J genes are TRBV20-1 and TRBJ1-4, with 7 bases that match TRBD1. J gave up 2 bases and V 3 bases, and 12 bases lay outside the gene matches. The CDR3 totals 17 residues. CDR1 and CDR2 (germline): DFQATT, SNEGSKA (reference sequence).

The gene calls are TRBV2 and TRBJ1-1; no reliable D call. This CDR3 has 13 residues. The V gene lost 7 bases and the J gene lost 13 bases, with 22 bases spanning the gap. Germline lookup yields CDR1 SNHLY and CDR2 FYNNEI. CDR3 protein: CASTTSGTAGGFF. As DNA, the CDR3 is TGTGCCAGCACTACCAGTGGAACAGCGGGAGGTTTCTTT.

This clonotype was observed a handful of times. The chain couples TRBV24-1 to TRBJ2-7, with unresolved D. This CDR3 comprises 11 residues. With 6 bases removed from V and 5 bases from J, the gap between germline ends came to 7 bases. CDR1 and CDR2 (germline): KGHDR, SFDVKD. CDR3 in DNA: TGTGCCACCAGTCTTCATCACGAGCAGTACTTC. It yields the protein CATSLHHEQYF.

There are many counts of this clonotype. This chain joins TRBV20-1 and TRBJ2-3; a possible D gene is TRBD2 (6 bases). The V and J ends lost 4 bases and 1 base respectively, with 9 bases between them. The germline CDR1 and CDR2 sequences are DFQATT and SNEGSKA (reference sequence). The CDR3 extends over 13 amino acids. In nucleotides, the CDR3 is TGCAGTGCTAACGGCGGGGGCACAGATACGCAGTATTTT. Translating it yields CSANGGGTDTQYF.

This rearrangement joins TRBV27 to TRBJ2-1, with a weak D call TRBD1 (6 bases). Germline CDR1 MNHEY, CDR2 SMNVEV (reference sequence). The V and J ends lost 4 bases and 6 bases respectively, with 13 bases between them. The CDR3 is made up of 14 amino acids. CDR3 bases: TGTGCCAGCAGTTACAAACAGGGATTCAATGAGCAGTTCTTC. This sequence encodes CASSYKQGFNEQFF.

This chain joins TRBV7-9 and TRBJ2-3; TRBD1 matches 10 bases. From germline, CDR1 is SEHNR and CDR2 FQNEAQ (reference sequence). The CDR3 spans 14 residues. V dropped 5 bases and J dropped 6; count of bases not matched to a gene: 5. This CDR3 is CASSRQGAGDTQYF. As DNA, the CDR3 is TGTGCCAGCAGCCGACAGGGGGCCGGGGATACGCAGTATTTT.

The chain is built from TRBV20-1 and TRBJ2-5; D gene uncertain. Per germline, CDR1 DFQATT and CDR2 SNEGSKA (reference sequence). CDR3 length: 13 residues. Trimming pared 5 bases from V and 1 base from J, leaving 11 bases between. The CDR3 DNA reads TGCAGTGCTCACAAGTCTTCCCAAGAGACCCAGTACTTC. It yields the protein CSAHKSSQETQYF.

CDR3 loop: CASTGLLETQYF. CDR3 in DNA: TGTGCCAGCACTGGCCTATTAGAGACCCAGTACTTC. This chain uses TRBV2 with TRBJ2-5; D unresolved. The CDR3 sequence is 12 residues long. CDR1 and CDR2 (germline): SNHLY, FYNNEI. The V gene lost 7 bases and the J gene lost 4 bases, with 10 bases spanning the gap.

This clonotype appeared a few times. The chain is built from TRBV4-3 and TRBJ1-3; no definite D call. Per germline, CDR1 LGHNA and CDR2 YSLEER. Between the trimmed V and J ends, which lost 3 bases and 6 bases, there was a span of 18 bases. This CDR3 has 16 residues. The CDR3, as DNA: TGCGCCAGCAGCCAGCAGAGTACGATGGGAAAAAACACCATATATTTT. Protein sequence: CASSQQSTMGKNTIYF.

The chain links TRBV5-4 to TRBJ1-2, with D uncertain. Germline values: CDR1 SGHNT, CDR2 YYREEE (reference sequence). The germline V and J ends were trimmed by 4 bases and 7 bases, with 23 bases remaining between them. This CDR3 comprises 16 residues. The CDR3 DNA is TGTGCCAGCAGCCGCAAAGCCGGGAGAAATGATCGTGGCTACACCTTC. This translates into CASSRKAGRNDRGYTF.

The rearrangement links TRBV12-3 or TRBV12-4 to TRBJ2-3; 7 nucleotides agree with TRBD1. CDR3 length equals 16 residues. Losses at the gene ends were 2 bases for V and 1 base for J; bases not matched to a gene: 6. The CDR3 DNA follows: TGTGCCAGCAGTTTATACAGGGGTAGGGGCACAGATACGCAGTATTTT. Protein sequence: CASSLYRGRGTDTQYF.

This clonotype has a count of ten or more. The chain joins TRBV6-6 to TRBJ1-1; 9 bases map to TRBD1. Unmatched junction bases numbered 10, after V lost 6 bases and J lost 5 bases. In germline, CDR1 is MNHNY, CDR2 SVGAGI (reference sequence). The CDR3 length is 15 residues. Here the CDR3 reads CASRPLTGGLTEAFF. CDR3 nucleotide sequence: TGTGCCAGCAGGCCACTGACAGGGGGGTTGACTGAAGCTTTCTTT.

This clonotype has at least ten counts. The chain has TRBV14 and TRBJ2-3, with 11 bases lining up with TRBD2. Unmatched junction bases numbered 4, after V lost 1 base and J lost 1 base. Germline V CDR1 and CDR2: SGHDN, FVKESK. There are 17 residues in the CDR3. CDR3: CASSQGSLAGGTDTQYF. The CDR3 DNA sequence: TGTGCCAGCAGCCAAGGGTCACTAGCGGGAGGCACAGATACGCAGTATTTT. The full variable domain, rest sourced from reference TRBV14 and TRBJ2-3, is EAGVTQFPSHSVIEKGQTVTLRCDPISGHDNLYWYRRVMGKEIKFLLHFVKESKQDESGMPNNRFLAERTGGTYSTLKVQPAELEDSGVYFCASSQGSLAGGTDTQYFGPGTRLTVL.

The sample holds many counts of this clonotype. The chain has TRBV20-1 and TRBJ2-3; D possibly corresponds to TRBD1 (6 bases). V dropped 5 bases and J dropped 1 base, with 16 bases sitting between them. The CDR3 has 15 residues. Per the germline V gene, CDR1 is DFQATT and CDR2 is SNEGSKA (reference sequence). The chain's CDR3 is CSAGNREVGTDTQYF. CDR3 coding DNA: TGCAGTGCTGGAAACAGGGAAGTGGGCACAGATACGCAGTATTTT.

This clonotype was seen a single time. The chain carries TRBV12-3 or TRBV12-4 and TRBJ2-1; TRBD2 aligns across 8 bases. The CDR3 totals 15 residues. The V and J ends lost 2 bases and 7 bases, in that order; junction bases with no gene match: 7. CDR3 residues: CASSLKPGTSNEQFF. The DNA for the CDR3 is TGTGCCAGCAGTTTAAAACCCGGGACTAGTAATGAGCAGTTCTTC.

This clonotype was observed a few times. J is TRBJ1-5 and V is TRBV18; weak D call: TRBD1 (5 bases). CDR3 length: 13 amino acids. Germline values: CDR1 KGHSH, CDR2 LQKENI. Trimming shortened V by 6 bases and J by 11 bases, and 17 bases separated the two germline ends. The DNA for the CDR3 is TGTGCCAGCTCCCCCCAATGGGGGGAAGCCCAGCATTTT. Residues: CASSPQWGEAQHF.

This clonotype showed up many times. The chain joins TRBV27 to TRBJ1-6; no definite D call. This CDR3 is built from 13 residues. The germline V gene encodes CDR1 MNHEY and CDR2 SMNVEV (reference sequence). The V end was cut by 3 bases, the J end by 3 bases, with 3 bases between. This CDR3 reads CASSLDYNSPLHF. Written as DNA, the CDR3 is TGTGCCAGCAGTTTGGACTATAATTCACCCCTCCACTTT.

This clonotype came up many times. The chain joins TRBV5-1 to TRBJ2-7; 10 nucleotides align to TRBD1. The CDR3 has 19 residues. V was clipped by 3 bases and J by 4 bases; unmatched bases: 19. CDR1 and CDR2 from the germline V gene are SGHRS and YFSETQ. The chain's CDR3 is CASSSDYAGQGSPHYEQYF. Here the CDR3 DNA reads TGCGCCAGCAGCTCAGATTACGCGGGACAGGGGTCCCCCCATTACGAGCAGTACTTC.

This clonotype was counted only a few times. The chain carries TRBV20-1 and TRBJ2-1; no definite D call. The V end lost 7 bases, the J end lost 5 bases, and 9 bases lay between the germline ends. From germline, CDR1 is DFQATT and CDR2 SNEGSKA (reference sequence). The CDR3 length is 11 residues. The CDR3 region has the DNA TGCAGTGGCGGTTTTAACAATGAGCAGTTCTTC. Translation: CSGGFNNEQFF.

This clonotype is deemed medium-sized. The genes are TRBV28 and TRBJ2-5, with D unresolved. V lost 5 bases to trimming and J lost 8 bases, with 18 bases between them. Looked up from germline, CDR1 is MDHEN and CDR2 is SYDVKM. The CDR3 totals 14 residues. CDR3 sequence reads: CASSRIYTKSTQYF. As DNA, the CDR3 is TGTGCCAGCAGTCGGATATATACCAAGTCCACCCAGTACTTC.